The source of this TCR beta chain is a study of T cell repertoires in cytomegalovirus infection. MiXCR, run by TCRdb on the reads, gives a single entry per CDR3 protein. The table lists 200,000 to 250,000 distinct CDR3 sequences, about 23% of them singletons. Regarding the study as a whole: HLA-C-restricted CMV-specific TCR beta clonotypes were dominant in the ex vivo response.

As for this clonotype: Antigen unknown.

Sequencing was carried out using CD8+ T cells from PBMCs. This receptor was obtained from a human donor in good health (CMV status not recorded). Some clones in this sample may be carry-over from other donors' samples.

The CDR3 DNA sequence: TGCAGTGCTTGGGACTTAACGTCAGATACGCAGTATTTT. Amino acids: CSAWDLTSDTQYF. V gene TRBV20-1 combines with J gene TRBJ2-3, with a tentative D call TRBD2 (6 bases). From germline, CDR1 is DFQATT and CDR2 SNEGSKA (reference sequence). The CDR3 is 13 amino acids. Trimming pared 5 bases from V and 4 bases from J, leaving 13 bases between.